Following are 25 T cell receptor beta chains from one sample sequenced in a study of T-cell memory formation after mild COVID-19. TCRdb recomputed calls from the 5' RACE reads with MiXCR, one row per CDR3 protein. The table records more than 350,000 distinct CDR3 sequences, roughly 15% of them present only once. Sequences were obtained from PBMCs or a T cell subset sorted from them (not recorded which). The receptors were gathered from a man younger than 35 who had mild COVID-19 (a few samples of this study predate the infection). Cell type and time point are not known.

The chain has TRBV7-2 and TRBJ2-1; D assignment may be TRBD1 or TRBD2 (6 bases each). The CDR3 spans 15 residues. Germline lookup yields CDR1 SGHTA and CDR2 FQGNSA. The V end lost 6 bases, the J end lost 7 bases, and 19 bases lay between the germline ends. CDR3 sequence (DNA): TGTGCCAGCAGTCTTACAGGGAGGTTTTCAAATGAGCAGTTCTTC. Its protein product is CASSLTGRFSNEQFF. The variable domain in full, with the rest retrieved from reference TRBV7-2 and TRBJ2-1, is GAGVSQSPSNKVTEKGKDVELRCDPISGHTALYWYRQSLGQGLEFLIYFQGNSAPDKSGLPSDRFSAERTGGSVSTLTIQRTQQEDSAVYLCASSLTGRFSNEQFFGPGTRLTVL.

This clonotype was detected ten times or more. CDR3 bases: TGTGCCATCAGTGAGCAACAAGAGACCCAGTACTTC. As protein: CAISEQQETQYF. The chain is built from TRBV10-3 and TRBJ2-5; no definite D call. Per germline, CDR1 ENHRY and CDR2 SYGVKD. This CDR3 has 12 amino acids. Trimming shortened V by 2 bases and J by 2 bases, and 3 bases separated the two germline ends.

There are a few counts of this clonotype. The V gene is TRBV5-1, the J gene TRBJ2-3, with a weak D call TRBD1 (6 bases). CDR1 SGHRS and CDR2 YFSETQ come from the germline V gene. CDR3 size: 14 residues. Trimming removed 2 bases at V and 5 bases at J, with 12 bases between. CDR3 protein: CASSFRGGVDTQYF. The CDR3 DNA is TGCGCCAGCAGCTTTCGAGGGGGAGTAGATACGCAGTATTTT.

This chain uses TRBV14 with TRBJ2-5, with D perhaps matching TRBD1 or TRBD2 (5 bases each). The CDR3 spans 18 residues. Trimming took off 2 bases at V and 2 bases at J, with 21 bases between the two ends. Germline CDR1 reads SGHDN; CDR2 reads FVKESK. The CDR3 nucleotides read TGTGCCAGCAGCCAATACCATGCAGGGAGCTTCTCACAAGAGACCCAGTACTTC. Protein sequence: CASSQYHAGSFSQETQYF.

V is TRBV4-1 and J is TRBJ1-3; D possibly corresponds to TRBD1 (5 bases). Germline V gene sequence: CDR1 MGHRA, CDR2 YSYEKL. V was cut by 0 bases and J by 3 bases, with 9 bases left in between. CDR3 length: 15 residues. CDR3 DNA: TGCGCCAGCAGCCAAGATACGGGGCGTGGAAACACCATATATTTT. It encodes CASSQDTGRGNTIYF.

This clonotype was counted a few times. The V and J genes are TRBV9 and TRBJ2-1; 9 bases agree with TRBD2. The CDR3 is 15 amino acids. Losses at the gene ends were 0 bases for V and 7 bases for J; bases not matched to a gene: 5. Germline CDR1 SGDLS, CDR2 YYNGEE. The CDR3 loop is CASSVVAGGQNEQFF. The CDR3 nucleotides are TGTGCCAGCAGCGTAGTTGCGGGGGGGCAGAATGAGCAGTTCTTC.

The chain uses TRBV7-9 and TRBJ1-2, with TRBD1 matching over 7 bases. V was pared by 5 bases and J by 0 bases, with 6 bases of the junction left unmatched. Germline V gives CDR1 SEHNR, CDR2 FQNEAQ (reference sequence). This CDR3 has 15 amino acids. The CDR3 nucleotides are TGTGCCAGCAGCCAAGGGACAGCCCCTAACTATGGCTACACCTTC. Its protein product is CASSQGTAPNYGYTF.

The chain carries TRBV20-1 and TRBJ1-1, with D possibly being TRBD1 (5 bases). The CDR3 runs to 13 residues. V lost 5 bases and J lost 1, with 11 bases in between. Germline loops: CDR1 DFQATT, CDR2 SNEGSKA (reference sequence). The CDR3 DNA sequence: TGCAGTGCTTTTCTGACAGCGAACACTGAAGCTTTCTTT. Protein: CSAFLTANTEAFF.

The CDR3 region has the DNA TGTGCCATCAGGGCTGACAGGATCTCTGGAAACACCATATATTTT. This codes for CAIRADRISGNTIYF. The chain recombines TRBV10-3 with TRBJ1-3; tentative D call: TRBD1 (6 bases). V lost 6 bases and J lost 0, with 12 bases in between. CDR1 ENHRY and CDR2 SYGVKD come from the germline V gene. The CDR3 is 15 residues long.

Only a few counts were recorded for this clonotype. The rearrangement joins TRBV7-3 to TRBJ2-4; perhaps TRBD1 as D (6 bases). This CDR3 spans 14 amino acids. The germline gives CDR1 SGHTA, CDR2 FQGTGA. Trimming removed 1 base from V and 8 bases from J, with 12 bases in between. CDR3 loop: CASSLNPGVDIQYF. CDR3 coding DNA: TGTGCCAGCAGCTTAAATCCAGGGGTTGACATTCAGTACTTC.

This clonotype has just a few counts. The chain combines TRBV2 with TRBJ2-3; D gene ambiguous. V lost 7 bases and J 4 bases, leaving 6 bases between the germline ends. Per the germline V gene, CDR1 is SNHLY and CDR2 is FYNNEI. This CDR3 is built from 11 residues. CDR3 sequence (DNA): TGTGCCAGCATCCAATCAGATACGCAGTATTTT. Its protein is CASIQSDTQYF. The full variable domain, with the rest looked up from reference TRBV2 and TRBJ2-3, is EPEVTQTPSHQVTQMGQEVILRCVPISNHLYFYWYRQILGQKVEFLVSFYNNEISEKSEIFDDQFSVERPDGSNFTLKIRSTKLEDSAMYFCASIQSDTQYFGPGTRLTVL.

This clonotype appeared a few times. V gene TRBV10-3 combines with J gene TRBJ1-1; D unclear. CDR1 and CDR2 (germline): ENHRY, SYGVKD. This CDR3 is 13 amino acids long. V was clipped by 7 bases and J by 1 base, with 10 bases between them. CDR3 region: CAITSDANTEAFF. CDR3 sequence (DNA): TGTGCCATCACATCGGATGCGAACACTGAAGCTTTCTTT.

The rearrangement links TRBV5-1 to TRBJ1-2, with 10 nucleotides matching TRBD1. CDR3 length: 13 residues. In germline, CDR1 is SGHRS, CDR2 YFSETQ. Trimming at V came to 3 bases and at J to 14 bases, leaving 10 bases not matched to a gene. The CDR3 reads CASSSITGTGETF. The CDR3 coding sequence is TGCGCCAGCAGCTCAATCACCGGGACAGGGGAAACCTTC.

This clonotype showed up just a few times. J is TRBJ2-7 and V is TRBV3-1, with 9 bases that match TRBD1. Germline CDR1 and CDR2: LGHDT and YNNKEL (reference sequence). Losses at the gene ends were 6 bases for V and 2 bases for J; bases not matched to a gene: 5. The CDR3 extends over 14 amino acids. The CDR3 region is CASRTRQGAYEQYF. CDR3 DNA sequence: TGTGCCAGCAGAACTAGACAGGGGGCCTACGAGCAGTACTTC.

This clonotype has ten or more counts. V gene TRBV4-1 combines with J gene TRBJ2-2; weak D call: TRBD1 (5 bases). The V gene's germline CDR1 is MGHRA and CDR2 YSYEKL. CDR3 length: 13 residues. V was clipped by 5 bases and J by 4 bases, with 8 bases between them. In nucleotides, the CDR3 is TGCGCCAGCAGCACAGGACGCACCGGGGAGCTGTTTTTT. Protein: CASSTGRTGELFF.

This clonotype was seen a few times. V and J are TRBV7-2 and TRBJ2-1; 8 bases are shared with TRBD2. Germline assignment: CDR1 SGHTA and CDR2 FQGNSA. V was pared by 6 bases and J by 8 bases, with 12 bases of the junction left unmatched. The CDR3 is 15 residues long. Here the CDR3 reads CASRAPGLETYEQFF. The CDR3 DNA reads TGTGCCAGCAGGGCTCCGGGACTAGAAACCTATGAGCAGTTCTTC.

This clonotype has ten or more counts. This chain links TRBV12-3 or TRBV12-4 with TRBJ1-4; tentatively, D is TRBD1 (6 bases). CDR3 length: 15 residues. Trimming cost V 6 bases and J 7 bases, with 18 bases left between them. The CDR3 spells CASRSPRGHGEKLFF. CDR3 in DNA: TGTGCCAGCAGATCACCCCGGGGGCACGGTGAAAAACTGTTTTTT.

CDR3 region: CASSLDRDRTEAFF. DNA for the CDR3: TGTGCCAGCAGTTTGGACAGGGATAGAACTGAAGCTTTCTTT. The rearrangement joins TRBV12-3 or TRBV12-4 to TRBJ1-1, with 8 bases that match TRBD1. V shed 3 bases, J shed 5 bases, and the junction held 5 bases outside the gene matches. The CDR3 covers 14 residues.

The chain couples TRBV6-5 to TRBJ2-6; tentative D call: TRBD1 (6 bases). V lost 2 bases and J 4 bases, leaving 9 bases between the germline ends. Germline V lookup: CDR1 MNHEY, CDR2 SVGAGI. The CDR3 spans 15 residues. CDR3 in amino acids: CASSYQGTGANVLTF. Here the CDR3 DNA reads TGTGCCAGCAGTTACCAAGGGACAGGGGCCAACGTCCTGACTTTC.

This chain connects TRBV11-2 to TRBJ1-1; 11 positions match TRBD1. In germline, CDR1 is SGHAT, CDR2 FQNNGV. The trim removed 0 bases at V and 8 bases at J, leaving 8 bases unmatched. The CDR3 runs to 16 residues. The CDR3 protein is CASSLEGDRGAGEAFF. The CDR3 DNA is TGTGCCAGCAGCTTAGAGGGGGACAGGGGGGCAGGCGAAGCTTTCTTT. The full variable domain, completed using reference TRBV11-2 and TRBJ1-1, is EAGVAQSPRYKIIEKRQSVAFWCNPISGHATLYWYQQILGQGPKLLIQFQNNGVVDDSQLPKDRFSAERLKGVDSTLKIQPAKLEDSAVYLCASSLEGDRGAGEAFFGQGTRLTVV.

In this sample, this clonotype turned up many times. The chain has TRBV5-1 and TRBJ2-5, with a possible D match to TRBD1 (5 bases). Germline-derived CDR1 and CDR2 are SGHRS and YFSETQ. V lost 2 bases and J lost 2, with 7 bases in between. There are 13 residues in the CDR3. The chain's CDR3 is CASSFDSQETQYF. The CDR3 DNA sequence: TGCGCCAGCAGCTTTGACAGTCAAGAGACCCAGTACTTC.

The chain links TRBV6-6 to TRBJ2-2; weak D call: TRBD1 (6 bases). Germline CDR1 MNHNY, CDR2 SVGAGI (reference sequence). The length of the CDR3 is 13 residues. The V end was cut by 6 bases, the J end by 6 bases, with 11 bases between. Written as DNA, the CDR3 is TGTGCCAGCAGCCCAAAGGGGGCCGGGGAGCTGTTTTTT. This translates into CASSPKGAGELFF.

The chain has TRBV4-3 and TRBJ1-3; D is perhaps TRBD1 (5 bases). V dropped 5 bases and J dropped 4 bases, with 18 bases sitting between them. CDR3 length: 16 amino acids. Germline V CDR1 and CDR2: LGHNA, YSLEER. Written as DNA, the CDR3 is TGCGCCAGCAGCGAGCAATCTGGGGGGAGAGGAAACACCATATATTTT. Amino acids: CASSEQSGGRGNTIYF.

This clonotype was recorded once. The chain links TRBV5-4 to TRBJ2-1; 7 bases align to TRBD1. J lost 4 bases, V lost 0 bases, and 7 bases had no gene match. This CDR3 region has 16 residues. Germline V gene sequence: CDR1 SGHNT, CDR2 YYREEE (reference sequence). The CDR3 DNA follows: TGTGCCAGCAGCTTGGCCCTGGACAGGAGTTACAATGAGCAGTTCTTC. This gives the protein CASSLALDRSYNEQFF.

The V gene is TRBV7-3, the J gene TRBJ2-4; D perhaps matches TRBD1 (6 bases). The CDR3 runs 17 residues. Per the germline V gene, CDR1 is SGHTA and CDR2 is FQGTGA. Trimming cost V 5 bases and J 3 bases, with 20 bases left between them. As DNA, the CDR3 is TGTGCCAGCAGCCAGGGGCCAGGGTGGGTAGGCAAAAACATTCAGTACTTC. This encodes CASSQGPGWVGKNIQYF.